The entry below describes one T cell receptor (beta chain). Its matching antigen is unknown. This specimen comes from a study of T cell responses to AZD1222 COVID-19 vaccine. Only in-frame clones appear in the TCRdb table, and some are missing; sequencing was by immunoSEQ multiplex PCR. The table shows over 120,000 clones, with roughly nine tenths occurring only once. Germline V gene sequence: CDR1 MDHEN, CDR2 SYDVKM. The V segment lost 4 bases and the J segment 7 bases; nucleotides outside the gene matches: 7. This CDR3 has 14 amino acids. General study points: All repertoire sampling was performed exclusively after the peak T cell response. Spike-specific TCR breadth and depth both grew after two AZD1222 doses.

This rearrangement joins TRBV28 to TRBJ1-5; TRBD1 aligns across 7 bases. The sample in question was peripheral blood, obtained on day 0 of AZD1222 vaccination. The clonotype was recovered from an adult in good health. The CDR3 sequence: CASSSYRGGQPQHF. CDR3 coding DNA: TGTGCCAGCAGTTCTTACAGGGGTGGGCAGCCCCAGCATTTT.